This T cell receptor beta chain is from a study of regulatory T cells in long-lasting Graves disease. Turning to the study itself: Graves' patients, newly diagnosed, had taken antithyroid drugs under 3 months.

Relying on iRepertoire HTBI primers and Arm-PCR of CDR3 regions, the team built TCR beta libraries. TCRdb independently ran MiXCR on the multiplex PCR reads; one entry per CDR3 protein. Of 530,000 or so distinct CDR3 sequences listed, around 16% were seen once; the top ten hold around 12%. Time point given: newly diagnosed GD, antithyroid drugs for less than 3 months. The TCR library was made from RNA extracted from PBMCs. Germline-derived CDR1 and CDR2 are DFQATT and SNEGSKA (reference sequence). The junction had 11 bases not matched to a gene; V was cut back by 4 bases and J by 2 bases. The CDR3 is 15 residues long. This clonotype was recorded a few times. The same specimen was also included in a second study, on T cells in Graves' hyperthyroidism and ophthalmopathy.

The sequence came from a man aged 18-30 years with Graves disease. The chain carries TRBV20-1 and TRBJ2-7; TRBD2 matches 7 bases. The material sequenced was peripheral blood mononuclear cells (PBMCs), taken at new diagnosis, from a patient treated with antithyroid drugs. CDR3 in DNA: TGCAGTGCTACAACTCCGGGACTACCTACCTACGAGCAGTACTTC. This encodes CSATTPGLPTYEQYF.